The TCR beta chain described here comes from a study of blood T cell repertoires in COVID-19. Whole-study context: The origin of the acute and convalescent COVID-19 samples was the United States, Italy and Spain.

CDR1 is SGDLS, CDR2 YYNGEE, per germline. Trimming removed 4 bases from V and 8 bases from J, with 18 bases in between. The CDR3 is 15 residues long. As originally analysed: For nucleated cells, counts were estimated from reference gene primer amplification. The table came from immunoSEQ multiplex PCR; TCRdb's copy has only in-frame clones and leaves some out. The V and J calls and clone size are taken from that table; D and trimming were inferred from the DNA. The sample lists 650,000 to 800,000 clones; 90% were seen once. This clone was recorded once. This sequence was found in a woman aged 18-29 years with acute or convalescent COVID-19. The sample taken for sequencing was peripheral blood. The V call is TRBV9, the J call TRBJ2-2; D perhaps matches TRBD1 (5 bases). The CDR3 DNA is TGTGCCAGCAGCCCTTTCCAGGGTCAAGGAGGGGAGCTGTTTTTT. It codes for CASSPFQGQGGELFF. Together with reference TRBV9 and TRBJ2-2, the CDR3 gives the full variable domain: DSGVTQTPKHLITATGQRVTLRCSPRSGDLSVYWYQQSLDQGLQFLIQYYNGEERAKGNILERFSAQQFPDLHSELNLSSLELGDSALYFCASSPFQGQGGELFFGEGSRLTVL.